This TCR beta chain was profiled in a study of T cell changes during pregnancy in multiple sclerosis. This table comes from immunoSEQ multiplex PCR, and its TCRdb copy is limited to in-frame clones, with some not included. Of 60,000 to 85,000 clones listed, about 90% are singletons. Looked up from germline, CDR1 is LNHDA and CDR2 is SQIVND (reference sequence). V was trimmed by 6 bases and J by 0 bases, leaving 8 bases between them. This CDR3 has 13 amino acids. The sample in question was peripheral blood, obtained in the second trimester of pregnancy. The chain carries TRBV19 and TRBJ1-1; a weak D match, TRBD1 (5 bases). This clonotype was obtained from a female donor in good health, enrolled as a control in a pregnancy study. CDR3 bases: TGTGCCAGTAGCTCAGGGATGAACACTGAAGCTTTCTTT. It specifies CASSSGMNTEAFF.